The 4 T cell receptor beta chains given below trace back to one sample, sequenced in a study of Tregs in tolerant kidney transplant recipients. TCRdb's copy holds only in-frame clones and misses some; the assay was immunoSEQ multiplex PCR. Among 200,000 to 300,000 clones listed, about 80% were seen once. The source material was CD4+ T cells from blood. These receptors were taken from a human donor in good health.

This clone occurred a few times. The chain has TRBV7-9 and TRBJ2-3; D gene unclear. The germline CDR1 and CDR2 sequences are SEHNR and FQNEAQ (reference sequence). V was shortened by 4 bases and J by 0 bases, with 2 bases between the two germline ends. The CDR3 is 12 amino acids. In DNA, the CDR3 is TGTGCCAGCAGCTCAAGCACAGATACGCAGTATTTT. This codes for CASSSSTDTQYF.

Turning to this clone: The germline gene is not matched at one end of the junction; a read error may be the cause. This chain connects TRBV19 to TRBJ2-5, with D maybe TRBD2 (6 bases). Germline-derived CDR1 and CDR2 are LNHDA and SQIVND (reference sequence). The CDR3 sequence is 13 residues long. The CDR3 loop reads CASSGSRKETQYF. For the CDR3, the DNA is TGTGCTAGTAGCGGAAGTCGTAAAGAGACCCAGTACTTC. Combining the CDR3 with reference TRBV19 and TRBJ2-5 gives the whole variable domain DGGITQSPKYLFRKEGQNVTLSCEQNLNHDAMYWYRQDPGQGLRLIYYSQIVNDFQKGDIAEGYSVSREKKESFPLTVTSAQKNPTAFYLCASSGSRKETQYFGPGTRLLVL.

V usage is TRBV7-9 and J usage is TRBJ1-4; 9 nucleotides match TRBD1. V lost 5 bases and J lost 2; bases outside the gene matches: 15. CDR3 length: 19 residues. The V gene's germline CDR1 is SEHNR and CDR2 FQNEAQ (reference sequence). The CDR3 reads CASSLADGDRETTNEKLFF. CDR3 nucleotides: TGTGCCAGCAGCCTCGCGGACGGGGACAGGGAGACTACTAATGAAAAACTGTTTTTT.

In its sample, this clone was seen a few times. This rearrangement joins TRBV25-1 to TRBJ1-6; 8 bases agree with TRBD1. With V trimmed by 4 bases and J by 9 bases, 5 bases remained unmatched. This CDR3 has 14 amino acids. CDR1 and CDR2 (germline): MGHDK, SYGVNS. This CDR3 reads CASSVRGLGSPLHF. The CDR3 bases are TGTGCCAGCAGTGTCAGGGGGCTCGGTTCACCCCTCCACTTT.